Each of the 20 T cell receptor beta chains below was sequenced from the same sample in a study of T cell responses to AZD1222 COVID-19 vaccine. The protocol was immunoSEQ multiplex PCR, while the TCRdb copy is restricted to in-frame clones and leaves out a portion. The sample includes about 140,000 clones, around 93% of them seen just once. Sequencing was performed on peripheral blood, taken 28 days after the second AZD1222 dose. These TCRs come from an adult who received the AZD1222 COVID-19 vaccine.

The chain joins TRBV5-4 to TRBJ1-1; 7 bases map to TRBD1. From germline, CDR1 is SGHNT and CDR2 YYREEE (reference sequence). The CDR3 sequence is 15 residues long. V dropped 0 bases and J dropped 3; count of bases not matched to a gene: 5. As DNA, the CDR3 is TGTGCCAGCAGCTTGGCCAGGGACAGAGACACTGAAGCTTTCTTT. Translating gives CASSLARDRDTEAFF.

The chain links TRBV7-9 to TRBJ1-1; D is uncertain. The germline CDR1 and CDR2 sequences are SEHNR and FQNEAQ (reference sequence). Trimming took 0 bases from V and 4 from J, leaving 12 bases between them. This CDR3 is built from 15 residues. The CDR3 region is CASSLAGKGGTEAFF. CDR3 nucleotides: TGTGCCAGCAGCTTAGCGGGAAAGGGAGGCACTGAAGCTTTCTTT. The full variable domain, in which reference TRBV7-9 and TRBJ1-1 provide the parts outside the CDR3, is DTGVSQNPRHKITKRGQNVTFRCDPISEHNRLYWYRQTLGQGPEFLTYFQNEAQLEKSRLLSDRFSAERPKGSFSTLEIQRTEQGDSAMYLCASSLAGKGGTEAFFGQGTRLTVV.

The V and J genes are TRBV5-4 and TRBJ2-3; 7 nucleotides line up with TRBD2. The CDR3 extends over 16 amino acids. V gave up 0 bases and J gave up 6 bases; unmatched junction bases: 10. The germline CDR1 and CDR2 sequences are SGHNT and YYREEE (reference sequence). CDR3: CASSLAASGGHDTQYF. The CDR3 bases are TGTGCCAGCAGCTTGGCGGCTAGCGGAGGCCACGATACGCAGTATTTT.

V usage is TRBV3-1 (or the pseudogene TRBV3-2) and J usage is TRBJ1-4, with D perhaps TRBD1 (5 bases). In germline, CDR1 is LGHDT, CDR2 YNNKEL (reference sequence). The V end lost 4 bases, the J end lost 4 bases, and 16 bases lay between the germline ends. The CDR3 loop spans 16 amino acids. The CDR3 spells CASSPQSTAFNEKLFF. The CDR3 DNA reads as TGTGCCAGCAGCCCCCAGTCGACAGCGTTTAATGAAAAACTGTTTTTT.

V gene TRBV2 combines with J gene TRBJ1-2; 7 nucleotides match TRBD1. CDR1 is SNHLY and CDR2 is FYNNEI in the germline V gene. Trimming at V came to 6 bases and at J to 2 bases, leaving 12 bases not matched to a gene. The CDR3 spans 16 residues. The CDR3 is CASRDWDSPTNYGYTF. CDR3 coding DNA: TGTGCCAGCAGAGACTGGGACAGCCCAACGAACTATGGCTACACCTTC.

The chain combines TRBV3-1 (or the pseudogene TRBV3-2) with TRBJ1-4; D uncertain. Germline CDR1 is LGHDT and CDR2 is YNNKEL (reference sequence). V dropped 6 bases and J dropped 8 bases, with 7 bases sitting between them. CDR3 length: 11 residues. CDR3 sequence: CASSHIEKLFF. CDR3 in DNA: TGTGCCAGCAGTCATATCGAAAAACTGTTTTTT.

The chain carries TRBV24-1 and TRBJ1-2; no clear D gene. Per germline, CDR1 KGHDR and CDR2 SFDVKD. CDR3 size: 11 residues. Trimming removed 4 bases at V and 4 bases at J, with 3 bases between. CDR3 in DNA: TGTGCCACCAGTGACTCCTATGGCTACACCTTC. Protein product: CATSDSYGYTF.

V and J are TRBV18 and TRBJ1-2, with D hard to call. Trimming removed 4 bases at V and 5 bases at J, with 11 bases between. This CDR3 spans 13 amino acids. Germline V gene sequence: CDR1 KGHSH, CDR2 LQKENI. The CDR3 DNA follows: TGTGCCAGCTCACGCGACACGACTTATGGCTACACCTTC. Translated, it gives CASSRDTTYGYTF.

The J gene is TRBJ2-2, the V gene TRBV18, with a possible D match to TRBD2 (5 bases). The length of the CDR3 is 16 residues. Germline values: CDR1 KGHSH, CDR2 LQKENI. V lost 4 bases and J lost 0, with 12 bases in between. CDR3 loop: CASSRETGSNTGELFF. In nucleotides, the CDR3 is TGTGCCAGCTCACGGGAGACTGGGTCGAACACCGGGGAGCTGTTTTTT.

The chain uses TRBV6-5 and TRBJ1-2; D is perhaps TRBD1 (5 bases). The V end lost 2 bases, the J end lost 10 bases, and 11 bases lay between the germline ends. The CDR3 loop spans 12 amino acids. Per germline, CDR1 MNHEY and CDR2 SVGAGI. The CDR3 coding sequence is TGTGCCAGCAGTTACGGGGGGGGTGACTACACCTTC. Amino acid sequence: CASSYGGGDYTF.

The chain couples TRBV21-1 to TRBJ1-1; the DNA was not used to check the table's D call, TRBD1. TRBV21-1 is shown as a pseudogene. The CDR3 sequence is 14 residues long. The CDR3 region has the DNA TGTGCCAGCAGGCTACAGGAACAGAACACTGAAGCTTTCTTT. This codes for CASRLQEQNTEAFF.

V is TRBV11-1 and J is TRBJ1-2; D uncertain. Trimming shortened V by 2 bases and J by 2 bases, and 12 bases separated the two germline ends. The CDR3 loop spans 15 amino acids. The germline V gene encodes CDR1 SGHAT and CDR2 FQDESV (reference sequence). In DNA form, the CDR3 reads TGTGCCAGCAGCTTAACGGACGGAGACAACTATGGCTACACCTTC. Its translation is CASSLTDGDNYGYTF.

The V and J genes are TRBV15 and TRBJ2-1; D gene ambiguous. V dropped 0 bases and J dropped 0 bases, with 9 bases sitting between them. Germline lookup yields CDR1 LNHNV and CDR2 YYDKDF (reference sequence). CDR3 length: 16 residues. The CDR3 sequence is CATSRDQASSYNEQFF. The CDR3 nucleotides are TGTGCCACCAGCAGAGATCAAGCGAGCTCCTACAATGAGCAGTTCTTC.

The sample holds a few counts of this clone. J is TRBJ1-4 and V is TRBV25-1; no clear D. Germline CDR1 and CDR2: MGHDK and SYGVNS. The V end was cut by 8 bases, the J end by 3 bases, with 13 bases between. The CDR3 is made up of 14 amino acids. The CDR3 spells CASSEWLSNEKLFF. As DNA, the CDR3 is TGTGCCAGCTCCGAGTGGCTGTCTAATGAAAAACTGTTTTTT.

The CDR3 sequence: CASSVMTVNTEAFF. In DNA form, the CDR3 reads TGTGCCAGCAGCGTCATGACAGTTAACACTGAAGCTTTCTTT. The chain couples TRBV7-9 to TRBJ1-1; a possible D gene is TRBD1 (5 bases). The CDR3 sequence is 14 residues long. V was clipped by 5 bases and J by 2 bases, with 12 bases between them. Germline CDR1 and CDR2: SEHNR and FQNEAQ (reference sequence).

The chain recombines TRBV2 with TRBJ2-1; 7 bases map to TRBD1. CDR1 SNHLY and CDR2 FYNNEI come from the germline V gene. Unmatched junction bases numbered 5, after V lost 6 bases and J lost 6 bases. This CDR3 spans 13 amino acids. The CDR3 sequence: CASRTGISNEQFF. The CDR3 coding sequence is TGTGCCAGCAGGACAGGGATAAGCAATGAGCAGTTCTTC. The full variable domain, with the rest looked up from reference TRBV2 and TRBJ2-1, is EPEVTQTPSHQVTQMGQEVILRCVPISNHLYFYWYRQILGQKVEFLVSFYNNEISEKSEIFDDQFSVERPDGSNFTLKIRSTKLEDSAMYFCASRTGISNEQFFGPGTRLTVL.

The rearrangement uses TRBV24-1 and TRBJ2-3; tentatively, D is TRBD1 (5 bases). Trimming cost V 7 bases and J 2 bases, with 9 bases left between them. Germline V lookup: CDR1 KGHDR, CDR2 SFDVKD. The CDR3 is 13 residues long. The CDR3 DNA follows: TGTGCCACCAGCAGGGCCACCACAGATACGCAGTATTTT. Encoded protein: CATSRATTDTQYF.

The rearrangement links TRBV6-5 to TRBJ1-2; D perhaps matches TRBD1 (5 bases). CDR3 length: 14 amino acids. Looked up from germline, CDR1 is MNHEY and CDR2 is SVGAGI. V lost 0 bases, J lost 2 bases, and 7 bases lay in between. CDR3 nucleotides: TGTGCCAGCAGTTACTCGAAGGGGAACTATGGCTACACCTTC. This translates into CASSYSKGNYGYTF.

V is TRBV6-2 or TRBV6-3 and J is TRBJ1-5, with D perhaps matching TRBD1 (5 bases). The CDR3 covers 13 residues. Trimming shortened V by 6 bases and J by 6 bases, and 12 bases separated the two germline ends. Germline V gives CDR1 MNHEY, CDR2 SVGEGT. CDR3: CASSSQGVQPQHF. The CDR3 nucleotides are TGTGCCAGCAGCTCCCAGGGAGTTCAGCCCCAGCATTTT.

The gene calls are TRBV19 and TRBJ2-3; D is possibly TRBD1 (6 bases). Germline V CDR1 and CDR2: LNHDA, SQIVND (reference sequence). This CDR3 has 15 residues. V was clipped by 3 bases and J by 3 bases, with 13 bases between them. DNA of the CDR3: TGTGCCAGTAGTATGGCCAGGGGTTTTACAGATACGCAGTATTTT. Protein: CASSMARGFTDTQYF.